This T cell receptor (beta chain) emerged from a study of blood T cell repertoires in COVID-19. About the study: The United States, Italy and Spain were the sources of the acute and convalescent COVID-19 samples.

Seattle enrolled patients during active infection and tracked them longitudinally. Original methodology: From reference gene primer amplification, estimates of nucleated cell counts were derived. The table came from immunoSEQ multiplex PCR; TCRdb's copy has only in-frame clones and leaves some out. V and J calls and clone size are copied from that table; D and trimming were computed from the DNA. The data contain some 140,000 clones, roughly 84% of them seen just once; the ten biggest clones take up approximately 0.6%. The germline gives CDR1 MDHEN, CDR2 SYDVKM. The length of the CDR3 is 19 residues. V was clipped by 5 bases and J by 0 bases; unmatched bases: 11.

What was sequenced was peripheral blood. The sequence was obtained from a man in his sixties with COVID-19, enrolled during active disease. The V and J genes are TRBV28 and TRBJ2-6, with 9 positions matching TRBD1. In DNA, the CDR3 is TGTGCCAGCAGTCCCCCGGGACAGGGTCCATTCTCTGGGGCCAACGTCCTGACTTTC. Its translation is CASSPPGQGPFSGANVLTF.